These 30 T cell receptor beta chains were sequenced from one sample in a study of cytomegalovirus exposure and HLA in healthy donors. Both 60 Vbeta primers and 13 Jbeta primers went into the PCR. Clones were sequenced by immunoSEQ multiplex PCR, and TCRdb holds only the in-frame ones, with some missing. The sample has about 110,000 clones, roughly 84% seen once. The material sequenced was PBMCs. The receptors shown here come from a man aged 25 to 40 in good health and CMV-seropositive.

The chain couples TRBV4-3 to TRBJ2-4, with a possible D match to TRBD2 (6 bases). This CDR3 has 16 residues. Looked up from germline, CDR1 is LGHNA and CDR2 is YSLEER. V gave up 0 bases and J gave up 3 bases, with 12 bases separating them. CDR3 coding DNA: TGCGCCAGCAGCCAAGATCTGGCGGGATTCAAAAACATTCAGTACTTC. It is translated as CASSQDLAGFKNIQYF.

The chain combines TRBV6-6 with TRBJ1-1; D is undetermined. The germline gives CDR1 MNHNY, CDR2 SVGAGI (reference sequence). V was trimmed by 6 bases and J by 6 bases, leaving 11 bases between them. The length of the CDR3 is 12 residues. DNA for the CDR3: TGTGCCAGCAGCCCCCCCGGGTCTGAAGCTTTCTTT. Protein sequence: CASSPPGSEAFF.

This chain links TRBV11-2 with TRBJ2-3; TRBD1 matches 9 bases. The CDR3 is 16 residues long. Losses at the gene ends were 5 bases for V and 6 bases for J; bases not matched to a gene: 12. Germline-derived CDR1 and CDR2 are SGHAT and FQNNGV. In DNA, the CDR3 is TGTGCCAGCAGCGCGTCGGGACAGGGTATGTGGGATACGCAGTATTTT. Translated, it gives CASSASGQGMWDTQYF.

The chain recombines TRBV10-2 with TRBJ1-1; unclear D gene. The CDR3 length is 10 residues. Trimming left V 9 bases short and J 6 bases short, with 8 bases between. The V gene's germline CDR1 is WSHSY and CDR2 SAAADI. The CDR3 DNA sequence: TGCGCCAGTGCGGGCGCTGAAGCTTTCTTT. The encoded protein is CASAGAEAFF.

This chain uses TRBV6-4 with TRBJ2-2; TRBD1 is a possible D gene (6 bases). This CDR3 comprises 16 residues. The germline gives CDR1 MRHNA, CDR2 SNTAGT. Trimming removed 5 bases from V and 3 bases from J, with 16 bases in between. CDR3: CASSRDIYRDTGELFF. Written as DNA, the CDR3 is TGTGCCAGCAGTCGAGACATCTACAGGGACACCGGGGAGCTGTTTTTT.

J is TRBJ2-5 and V is TRBV5-5; 15 positions agree with TRBD2. The CDR3 has 18 amino acids. The germline V gene encodes CDR1 SGHKS and CDR2 YYEKEE (reference sequence). With 2 bases clipped from V and 0 bases from J, the junction kept 5 bases outside the gene matches. The CDR3 loop is CASSFGLAGGGYQETQYF. In nucleotides, the CDR3 is TGTGCCAGCAGCTTTGGACTAGCGGGGGGGGGTTACCAAGAGACCCAGTACTTC.

V usage is TRBV25-1 and J usage is TRBJ1-6; D gene unclear. V was shortened by 4 bases and J by 0 bases, with 13 bases between the two germline ends. The CDR3 contains 17 residues. Germline V lookup: CDR1 MGHDK, CDR2 SYGVNS. CDR3 coding DNA: TGTGCCAGCAGTGCTGCTCTGTCGAGCTCCTATAATTCACCCCTCCACTTT. This codes for CASSAALSSSYNSPLHF.

The chain combines TRBV6-1 with TRBJ1-2, with a possible D match to TRBD1 (5 bases). The CDR3 covers 13 residues. Between the trimmed V and J ends, which lost 0 bases and 6 bases, there was a span of 8 bases. Germline V CDR1 and CDR2: MNHNS, SASEGT. CDR3 DNA: TGTGCCAGCAGTGAAGCGACAGAAGATGGCTACACCTTC. Protein sequence: CASSEATEDGYTF.

This chain uses TRBV27 with TRBJ2-1; 10 nucleotides line up with TRBD1. This CDR3 spans 16 amino acids. J gave up 7 bases and V 1 base, and 7 bases lay outside the gene matches. CDR1 is MNHEY, CDR2 SMNVEV, per germline (reference sequence). The CDR3 here is CASSLWGDRGLNEQFF. The CDR3 DNA follows: TGTGCCAGCAGTTTATGGGGGGACAGGGGTTTAAATGAGCAGTTCTTC.

The V gene is TRBV9, the J gene TRBJ1-2, with TRBD1 as a possible D gene (5 bases). The germline V gene has CDR1 SGDLS and CDR2 YYNGEE. Trimming cost V 0 bases and J 0 bases, with 9 bases left between them. The CDR3 has 15 residues. The CDR3 here is CASSVDGDSNYGYTF. Here the CDR3 DNA reads TGTGCCAGCAGCGTAGATGGGGACTCTAACTATGGCTACACCTTC.

CDR3 region: CASSLGGQGFDQPQHF. The CDR3 DNA follows: TGTGCCAGCAGCTTAGGGGGACAGGGGTTTGATCAGCCCCAGCATTTT. The chain combines TRBV7-8 with TRBJ1-5; 10 positions agree with TRBD1. J gave up 5 bases and V 1 base, and 5 bases lay outside the gene matches. The CDR3 is made up of 16 amino acids. Germline V gene sequence: CDR1 SGHVS, CDR2 FQNEAQ.

The chain has TRBV5-1 and TRBJ2-2; D perhaps matches TRBD2 (7 bases). Germline lookup yields CDR1 SGHRS and CDR2 YFSETQ. The CDR3 totals 15 residues. Trimming took off 2 bases at V and 5 bases at J, with 13 bases between the two ends. The CDR3 sequence is CASSFGGGATGELFF. CDR3 bases: TGCGCCAGCAGCTTTGGAGGGGGGGCGACCGGGGAGCTGTTTTTT.

The V gene is TRBV30, the J gene TRBJ2-3, with D tentatively TRBD2 (6 bases). The CDR3 covers 16 residues. Trimming left V 2 bases short and J 5 bases short, with 20 bases between. Germline V CDR1 and CDR2: GTSNPN, SVGIG (reference sequence). CDR3 DNA: TGTGCCTGGAGTCTAGTTAGGACGGGGGTGAAAGATACGCAGTATTTT. Amino acids: CAWSLVRTGVKDTQYF.

This sequence joins TRBV27 and TRBJ1-2; weak D call: TRBD1 (5 bases). The CDR3 has 15 amino acids. Trimming cost V 3 bases and J 4 bases, with 15 bases left between them. CDR1 and CDR2 from the germline V gene are MNHEY and SMNVEV (reference sequence). CDR3 in DNA: TGTGCCAGCAGTTTGGGGGGGGTGGGTGGCTATGGCTACACCTTC. It encodes CASSLGGVGGYGYTF.

J is TRBJ1-5 and V is TRBV27; D gene unclear. The CDR3 runs to 15 residues. Trimming removed 5 bases from V and 5 bases from J, with 16 bases in between. Germline CDR1 MNHEY, CDR2 SMNVEV (reference sequence). The CDR3 coding sequence is TGTGCCAGCAGTCTAAAAGCCCTGGGCGATCAGCCCCAGCATTTT. Protein product: CASSLKALGDQPQHF.

V gene TRBV4-2 combines with J gene TRBJ2-2; weak D call: TRBD2 (6 bases). The CDR3 runs 16 residues. V shed 0 bases and J shed 0 bases, with 8 bases lying between them. Germline values: CDR1 LGHNA, CDR2 YNFKEQ. CDR3 protein: CASSQEGGTNTGELFF. In nucleotides, the CDR3 is TGTGCCAGCAGCCAAGAGGGCGGGACGAACACCGGGGAGCTGTTTTTT.

The rearrangement uses TRBV27 and TRBJ2-3; 10 nucleotides align to TRBD2. CDR3 size: 16 residues. The V and J ends lost 3 bases and 4 bases, in that order; junction bases with no gene match: 7. From germline, CDR1 is MNHEY and CDR2 SMNVEV (reference sequence). DNA for the CDR3: TGTGCCAGCAGTTTCGGTAGCGGGGGGTTCGCAGATACGCAGTATTTT. Its translation: CASSFGSGGFADTQYF.

This chain joins TRBV6-6 and TRBJ1-6; 7 bases are shared with TRBD1. The V gene's germline CDR1 is MNHNY and CDR2 SVGAGI (reference sequence). J gave up 7 bases and V 6 bases, and 6 bases lay outside the gene matches. This CDR3 contains 14 residues. CDR3 DNA sequence: TGTGCCAGCAGCGGACAGGCAGGAAATTCACCCCTCCACTTT. Its protein product is CASSGQAGNSPLHF.

The genes are TRBV5-6 and TRBJ2-5, with TRBD2 identical over 14 bases. The CDR3 runs 17 residues. Germline V CDR1 and CDR2: SGHDT, YYEEEE. Losses at the gene ends were 1 base for V and 5 bases for J; bases not matched to a gene: 7. The CDR3 coding sequence is TGTGCCAGCAGCTTGTGGCGACTAGCGGGGGGGGCTGAGACCCAGTACTTC. It encodes CASSLWRLAGGAETQYF.

The V call is TRBV10-1, the J call TRBJ2-5; no firm D call. Germline CDR1 reads WNHNN; CDR2 reads SYGVQD (reference sequence). The CDR3 covers 17 residues. Trimming shortened V by 7 bases and J by 1 base, and 22 bases separated the two germline ends. The CDR3 DNA reads as TGCGCCAGCAACCTGGTGTTGGGCAGGAAGGTCCAAGAGACCCAGTACTTC. Protein sequence: CASNLVLGRKVQETQYF.

V is TRBV5-1 and J is TRBJ1-1, with TRBD1 identical over 9 bases. With V trimmed by 0 bases and J by 7 bases, 10 bases remained unmatched. The CDR3 has 16 residues. The germline gives CDR1 SGHRS, CDR2 YFSETQ. The CDR3 protein is CASSLGMDRGEGEAFF. CDR3 sequence (DNA): TGCGCCAGCAGCTTGGGAATGGACAGGGGAGAGGGTGAAGCTTTCTTT.

V is TRBV25-1 and J is TRBJ2-5; TRBD2 agrees at 8 bases. The CDR3 consists of 14 residues. Germline assignment: CDR1 MGHDK and CDR2 SYGVNS. Trimming cost V 4 bases and J 2 bases; bases outside gene matches: 3. The chain's CDR3 is CASSGKRGQETQYF. DNA for the CDR3: TGTGCCAGCAGTGGAAAGCGGGGGCAAGAGACCCAGTACTTC.

The chain joins TRBV6-4 to TRBJ2-7, with 7 nucleotides matching TRBD1. Germline loops: CDR1 MRHNA, CDR2 SNTAGT. Trimming cost V 8 bases and J 6 bases; bases outside gene matches: 7. This CDR3 has 12 amino acids. CDR3 residues: CASSQGCGEQYF. The CDR3 region has the DNA TGTGCCAGCTCACAGGGGTGCGGCGAGCAGTACTTC.

The gene calls are TRBV28 and TRBJ2-7, with D possibly being TRBD1 (6 bases). Trimming left V 5 bases short and J 1 base short, with 9 bases between. Germline lookup yields CDR1 MDHEN and CDR2 SYDVKM. This CDR3 contains 13 residues. The CDR3 DNA reads TGTGCCAGCAGTGATGACAGGTCCTACGAGCAGTACTTC. As protein: CASSDDRSYEQYF.

The chain has TRBV13 and TRBJ1-1; D is unclear. The germline V and J ends were trimmed by 0 bases and 0 bases, with 14 bases remaining between them. This CDR3 contains 17 residues. Germline lookup yields CDR1 PRHDT and CDR2 FYEKMQ (reference sequence). The CDR3, as DNA: TGTGCCAGCAGCTTAGGCGGGAGGGCGATCATGAACACTGAAGCTTTCTTT. It codes for CASSLGGRAIMNTEAFF.

The chain uses TRBV30 and TRBJ1-1, with D unclear. V dropped 0 bases and J dropped 1 base, with 6 bases sitting between them. Germline lookup yields CDR1 GTSNPN and CDR2 SVGIG (reference sequence). CDR3 size: 13 residues. The CDR3 region is CAWSVAGNTEAFF. CDR3 in DNA: TGTGCCTGGAGTGTGGCAGGGAACACTGAAGCTTTCTTT.

The rearrangement links TRBV5-1 to TRBJ1-3; 8 positions match TRBD1. Per the germline V gene, CDR1 is SGHRS and CDR2 is YFSETQ. J was trimmed by 4 bases and V by 4 bases; bases with no gene match: 10. The CDR3 is 16 amino acids. This CDR3 reads CASSDRTGGGGNTIYF. The CDR3, as DNA: TGCGCCAGCAGCGACCGTACAGGGGGGGGAGGAAACACCATATATTTT.

This clone was seen more than once but under ten times. This specimen includes other DNA sequences encoding the same CDR3. The J gene is TRBJ2-5, the V gene TRBV6-1; tentatively, D is TRBD2 (7 bases). The V and J ends lost 6 bases and 5 bases respectively, with 13 bases between them. CDR1 is MNHNS, CDR2 SASEGT, per germline. CDR3 length: 13 residues. CDR3 DNA sequence: TGTGCCAGCAGGAGGGGAGGGGGGGAGACCCAGTACTTC. This encodes CASRRGGGETQYF.

This chain links TRBV2 with TRBJ2-3; D might be TRBD1 (9 bases). Germline CDR1 is SNHLY and CDR2 is FYNNEI. The V end lost 7 bases, the J end lost 2 bases, and 16 bases lay between the germline ends. CDR3 length: 15 amino acids. CDR3 amino acids: CASNGRDRVTDTQYF. The CDR3 bases are TGTGCCAGCAACGGGAGGGACAGGGTCACAGATACGCAGTATTTT.

This clone was seen a single time. The V call is TRBV10-3, the J call TRBJ2-1, with 8 bases matching TRBD2. V lost 10 bases and J lost 4; bases outside the gene matches: 12. The germline V gene has CDR1 ENHRY and CDR2 SYGVKD. The length of the CDR3 is 15 residues. The CDR3 is CATTPKLAEYNEQFF. The CDR3 nucleotides are TGTGCCACCACGCCGAAACTAGCGGAGTACAATGAGCAGTTCTTC.